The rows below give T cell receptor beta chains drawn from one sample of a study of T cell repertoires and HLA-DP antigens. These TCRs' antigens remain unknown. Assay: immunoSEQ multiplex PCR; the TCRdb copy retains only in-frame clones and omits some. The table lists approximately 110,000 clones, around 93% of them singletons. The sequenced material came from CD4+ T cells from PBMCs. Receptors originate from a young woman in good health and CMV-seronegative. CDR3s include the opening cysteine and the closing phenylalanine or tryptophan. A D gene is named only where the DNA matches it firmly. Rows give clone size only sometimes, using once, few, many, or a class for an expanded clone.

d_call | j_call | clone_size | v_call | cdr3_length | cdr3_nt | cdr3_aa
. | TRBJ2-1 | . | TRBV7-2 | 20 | TGTGCCAGCAGCTTAGCAGCCTGGGGGGGGCATGCCAGCTCCTACAATGAGCAGTTCTTC | CASSLAAWGGHASSYNEQFF
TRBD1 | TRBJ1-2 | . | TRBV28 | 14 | TGTGCCAGCAGTTTATACAGGGGAGGCTATGGCTACACCTTC | CASSLYRGGYGYTF
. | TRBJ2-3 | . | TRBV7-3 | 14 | TGTGCCAGCAGCTTCTCCGGGAGCACAGATACGCAGTATTTT | CASSFSGSTDTQYF
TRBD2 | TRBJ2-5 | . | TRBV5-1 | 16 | TGCGCCAGCAGCCCCGGACTAGCGGGAGGACAAGAGACCCAGTACTTC | CASSPGLAGGQETQYF
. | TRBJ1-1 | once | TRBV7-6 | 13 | TGTGCCAGCAGCTATTACCGGAACACTGAAGCTTTCTTT | CASSYYRNTEAFF
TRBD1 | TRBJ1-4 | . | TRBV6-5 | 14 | TGTGCCAGCAGGGGGACAGGGGTGAGGGAAAAACTGTTTTTT | CASRGTGVREKLFF
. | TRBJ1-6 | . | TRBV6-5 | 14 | TGTGCCAGCAGCCTCCAGGGTCCCCTTTCACCCCTCCACTTT | CASSLQGPLSPLHF
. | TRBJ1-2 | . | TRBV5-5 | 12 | TGTGCCAGCAGCTTGGTCAGAAGTGGCTACACCTTC | CASSLVRSGYTF
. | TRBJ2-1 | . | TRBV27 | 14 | TGTGCCAGCAGTTTCCTCAGAGACTACAATGAGCAGTTCTTC | CASSFLRDYNEQFF
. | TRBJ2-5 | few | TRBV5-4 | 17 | TGTGCCAGCAGCTTGGCCACCGTGTTAACCGGTCGCGAGACCCAGTACTTC | CASSLATVLTGRETQYF
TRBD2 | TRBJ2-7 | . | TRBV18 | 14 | TGTGCCAGCTCACCACTGCGGGGGGCGTACGAGCAGTACTTC | CASSPLRGAYEQYF
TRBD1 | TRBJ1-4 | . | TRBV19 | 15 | TGTGCCAGTAGTATAGGGGACAGGGAAACGGAAAAACTGTTTTTT | CASSIGDRETEKLFF
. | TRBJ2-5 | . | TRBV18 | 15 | TGTGCCAGCTCACCACCAGCAGGGTATGGGGAGACCCAGTACTTC | CASSPPAGYGETQYF
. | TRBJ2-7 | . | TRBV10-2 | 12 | TGCGCCAGCAGTGATTATTTCGACGAGCAGTACTTC | CASSDYFDEQYF
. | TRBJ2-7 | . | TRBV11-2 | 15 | TGTGCCAGCAGCCCCGGGACGAAGAGCTCCTACGAGCAGTACTTC | CASSPGTKSSYEQYF
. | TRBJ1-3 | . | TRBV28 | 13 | TGTGCCAGCAGTTTATTGGGCCAGGGCACCATATATTTT | CASSLLGQGTIYF